The TCR beta chain described here comes from a study of T-cell reconstitution after alpha-beta-depleted transplantation in children. CDR3 length: 12 amino acids. V lost 5 bases to trimming and J lost 5 bases, with 9 bases between them. Germline V gene data show CDR1 as SEHNR and CDR2 as FQNEAQ (reference sequence). Broader study findings: A year post-transplant, T-cell counts and diversity derived mostly from newly produced T cells. As was reported, about two months after transplant, alpha-beta T cells came from several hundred expanded graft clones. Surviving recipient T cells and thymic progenitors accounted for the high day-60 TCRbeta diversity observed in some patients.

Library preparation (for TCRbeta) was performed with unique molecular identifiers. TCRdb analysed the PCR reads with MiXCR anew, one entry per CDR3 protein. The sample shows around 600,000 distinct CDR3 sequences, 23% of them seen only once. Details on this clonotype: The target antigen is unknown.

The chain recombines TRBV7-9 with TRBJ2-5; D is uncertain. The TCR sequence derives from a boy in the first two years of life who had a stem cell transplant for acute myeloid leukemia, so the T cells may come from the graft donor. Sample: PBMCs, mostly from graft donor cells, taken 360 days after TCRalphabeta/CD19-depleted stem cell transplant. DNA of the CDR3: TGTGCCAGCAGCCTGCTGGACGAGACCCAGTACTTC. It is translated as CASSLLDETQYF.